This note documents a single TCR beta chain sequence. This sample was included in a study of cytomegalovirus exposure and HLA in healthy donors. Clones were sequenced by immunoSEQ multiplex PCR, and TCRdb holds only the in-frame ones, with some missing. The profile shows 150,000 to 180,000 clones, around 84% of them singletons. Input material: PBMCs. The origin of this receptor is a human donor in good health.

This CDR3 reads CATSRDRGTEPTTF. Written as DNA, the CDR3 is TGTGCCACCAGCAGAGATCGAGGGACAGAGCCCACCACCTTC. V is TRBV15 and J is TRBJ1-2; 7 nucleotides line up with TRBD1. Trimming cost V 0 bases and J 13 bases; bases outside gene matches: 11. CDR3 length: 14 residues. In germline, CDR1 is LNHNV, CDR2 YYDKDF (reference sequence).